This is a list of T cell receptor beta chains from one sample in a study of regulatory T cells in long-lasting Graves disease. TCRdb called the multiplex PCR reads again in MiXCR, with one record for every CDR3 protein. This sample has around 430,000 distinct CDR3 sequences, with about 22% found just once. The specimen was peripheral blood mononuclear cells (PBMCs), collected when the disease was refractory, from a patient treated with antithyroid drugs. The receptor source for this set is a female donor with Graves disease. The CDR3 runs from the conserved cysteine through the conserved F or W. The D gene is left open where the match is weak. Clone size, where shown, is once, few, many, or a class for clones that have expanded.

NA	TRBV5-5	TRBJ2-7	TRBD1	TGTGCCAGCAGCCCCGCCCCAGGGGGCCACTCCTACGAGCAGTACTTC	CASSPAPGGHSYEQYF
many	TRBV5-1	TRBJ1-2	NA	TGCGCCAGCAGCACGCCAGGAGGCGAAGGCTACACCTTC	CASSTPGGEGYTF
many	TRBV28	TRBJ1-1	NA	TGTGCCAGCAGTGGCCTCGGGACGGCGAACACTGAAGCTTTCTTT	CASSGLGTANTEAFF
NA	TRBV6-1	TRBJ2-5	TRBD2	TGTGCCAGCAGACCCCGCGCGGGAGACTTCCAAGAGACCCAGTACTTC	CASRPRAGDFQETQYF
many	TRBV28	TRBJ1-6	TRBD1	TGTGCCAGCAGGACAGGGTTTGGTGCCGAATTCCCCCTCCACTTT	CASRTGFGAEFPLHF
many	TRBV5-5	TRBJ1-1	NA	TGTGCCAGCGGCCCGGGACTCACTGAAGCTTTCTTT	CASGPGLTEAFF
few	TRBV6-1	TRBJ1-5	TRBD1	TGTGCCAGCAGGGGCTCAGGGGGCTTTGGTCCCCAGCATTTT	CASRGSGGFGPQHF
NA	TRBV7-7	TRBJ2-2	NA	TGTGCTAGCAGCTCCTCACCGACCGCGAACACCGGGGAGCTGTTTTTT	CASSSSPTANTGELFF
few	TRBV29-1	TRBJ1-1	NA	TGCAGCGGGAACAGGGAAGGCACTGAAGCTTTCTTT	CSGNREGTEAFF
many	TRBV7-2	TRBJ2-2	NA	TGTGCCAGCAGCTTAGATGTTGTCGGGGAGCTGTTTTTT	CASSLDVVGELFF
many	TRBV28	TRBJ1-1	NA	TGTGCCAGCCGGGGGGGGCAGGTTTTCCCATTT	CASRGGQVFPF
NA	TRBV2	TRBJ2-2	TRBD2	TGTGCCAGCAGTGACGTTAGCGGGAGAGGCACCGGGGAGCTGTTTTTT	CASSDVSGRGTGELFF
few	TRBV7-9	TRBJ2-7	TRBD2	TGTGCCAGCAGCTTAGTGTATAGGGGACTAGCGGGAGGGAGGAACTCCTACGAGCAGTACTTC	CASSLVYRGLAGGRNSYEQYF
many	TRBV24-1	TRBJ1-5	NA	TGTGCCACCAGTGACAAGGAGGGCAGGGTAGTGATTAATGGCAATCAGCCCCAGCATTTT	CATSDKEGRVVINGNQPQHF
many	TRBV5-1	TRBJ1-1	NA	TGCGCCAGCAGCGTTCGACAGCTGAGGAGTGACACTGAAGCTTTCTTT	CASSVRQLRSDTEAFF
NA	TRBV19	TRBJ1-2	NA	TGTGCCAGTAACATACATCTCGGCTACACCTTC	CASNIHLGYTF